A selection of T cell receptor beta chains follows, all from one sample in a study of blood T cell repertoires in COVID-19. Sequencing used immunoSEQ multiplex PCR; TCRdb keeps in-frame clones, though not all of them. The data contain 150,000 to 200,000 clones, approximately 78% of them singletons. Specimen: peripheral blood. The receptors shown here come from a human donor in a cohort sampled during active COVID-19. CDR3s include the opening cysteine and the closing phenylalanine or tryptophan. Each record gives: clone size, J gene, D gene, V gene, CDR3 DNA, CDR3 protein. A D gene is named only where the DNA matches it firmly. Rows may omit the clone size; those that give it use once, few, many or a size class.

>.|TRBJ2-1|TRBD2|TRBV19
TGTGCCAGTAGTATCAGGGGCGGGGGGGCCGGAGAGCAGTTCTTC
CASSIRGGGAGEQFF
>.|TRBJ1-2|.|TRBV3-1/TRBV3-2
TGTGCCAGCAGCCAAGATAACAGGCCTCGTTATGGCTACACCTTC
CASSQDNRPRYGYTF
>.|TRBJ1-4|.|TRBV6-5
TGTGCCAGCAGTTCCCCGACAAAGAGTGGTGAAAAACTGTTTTTT
CASSSPTKSGEKLFF
>.|TRBJ2-3|.|TRBV15
TGTGCCACCAGCTGGACTACCCGATCTAGCACAGATACGCAGTATTTT
CATSWTTRSSTDTQYF
>once|TRBJ2-2|TRBD1|TRBV2
TGTGCCAGCAGCGCGGACCAGGACAGGGAGAACACCGGGGAGCTGTTTTTT
CASSADQDRENTGELFF
>once|TRBJ1-5|.|TRBV6-2/TRBV6-3
TGTGCCAGCAGTTACGGCGGGCAGGGGTATCAGCCCCAGCATTTT
CASSYGGQGYQPQHF
>once|TRBJ2-7|.|TRBV20-1
TGCAGTGCTAGTGCCCTAGCCTTTGTCGAGCAGTACTTC
CSASALAFVEQYF
>.|TRBJ1-4|.|TRBV7-2
TGTGCCAGCAGCTCCGGTGAAAAACTGTTTTTT
CASSSGEKLFF
>few|TRBJ1-1|.|TRBV19
TGTGCCAGTAGTATTCGGCCGGGGACTGAAGCTTTCTTT
CASSIRPGTEAFF
>.|TRBJ2-2|TRBD1|TRBV5-6
TGTGCCAGCAGCTCCCCTGACAGGGGCAGAGCCGGGGAGCTGTTTTTT
CASSSPDRGRAGELFF
>.|TRBJ2-7|.|TRBV7-2
TGTGCCAGGGACCCAGGGGACACCTACGAGCAGTACTTC
CARDPGDTYEQYF
>.|TRBJ2-3|.|TRBV6-1
TGTGCCAGCAGTGAAATGGGTAGGAGGGCAGATACGCAGTATTTT
CASSEMGRRADTQYF
>.|TRBJ2-2|.|TRBV11-2
TGTGCCAGCAGCTTAGTACATAGCCCGAACACCGGGGAGCTGTTTTTT
CASSLVHSPNTGELFF
>.|TRBJ1-4|.|TRBV9
TGTGCCAGCAGCGTCGGACAGTCAACTAATGAAAAACTGTTTTTT
CASSVGQSTNEKLFF
>.|TRBJ2-7|TRBD2|TRBV27
TGTGCCAGCAGTTTAGGCCCCCTAGCGGTCGACGAGCAGTACTTC
CASSLGPLAVDEQYF
>.|TRBJ2-7|.|TRBV3-1/TRBV3-2
TGTGCCAGCAGCTCCCCCAGTGGTTACGAGCAGTACTTC
CASSSPSGYEQYF
>once|TRBJ1-1|.|TRBV7-9
TGTGCCAGCAGCGTTAAGGGGATCCCTGAAGCTTTCTTT
CASSVKGIPEAFF
>.|TRBJ1-1|.|TRBV27
TGTGCCAGCGGGAGGGCGGCGGGGACTGAAGCTTTCTTT
CASGRAAGTEAFF
>.|TRBJ1-2|TRBD1|TRBV7-9
TGTGCCAGCAGCTCGACGGGACAGGATAACTATGGCTACACCTTC
CASSSTGQDNYGYTF
>.|TRBJ2-1|TRBD2|TRBV10-2
TGCGCCAGCAGGACGGGAGGGCCTTACAGGGAGCAGTTCTTC
CASRTGGPYREQFF
>once|TRBJ2-1|TRBD1|TRBV6-1
TGTGCCAGCAGTGAAGAGGGACAGGGCTCCTACAATGAGCAGTTCTTC
CASSEEGQGSYNEQFF
>.|TRBJ2-6|.|TRBV5-4
TGTGCCAGCAGCTTGGGAGGGCTAGGGGCCAACGTCCTGACTTTC
CASSLGGLGANVLTF
>.|TRBJ2-3|.|TRBV5-5
TGTGCCAGCAGCTTTGGATCGGCGTCGCAGGCAGATACGCAGTATTTT
CASSFGSASQADTQYF
>.|TRBJ1-6|.|TRBV6-1
TGTGCCAGCAGTGAAGCGCAGCCTTGGAGGTCACCCCTCCACTTT
CASSEAQPWRSPLHF
>.|TRBJ1-2|.|TRBV5-1
TGCGCCAGCAGTTCCGACTATGGCTACACCTTC
CASSSDYGYTF
>.|TRBJ2-3|.|TRBV7-3
TGTGCCAGCAGCTTAAGGCGACCGGGAGATACGCAGTATTTT
CASSLRRPGDTQYF
>.|TRBJ1-3|.|TRBV6-4
TGTGCCAGCGACTGCCGCTCTGGAAACACCATATATTTT
CASDCRSGNTIYF
>.|TRBJ2-7|.|TRBV7-8
TGTGCCAGCAGCTTAGCGCTCGGGATCGGGCAGTACTTC
CASSLALGIGQYF
>.|TRBJ1-5|TRBD1|TRBV30
TGTGCCTGGAGTAGAGGGGGGACAGGTCGAAGCAATCAGCCCCAGCATTTT
CAWSRGGTGRSNQPQHF
>.|TRBJ1-1|.|TRBV10-1
TGCGCCACCTTCCCCGGGGAGAACACTGAAGCTTTCTTT
CATFPGENTEAFF
>.|TRBJ2-7|.|TRBV10-3
TGTGCCATCAGTGAGTCGGAAGGGGCCTACGAGCAGTACTTC
CAISESEGAYEQYF
>.|TRBJ1-1|TRBD1|TRBV11-2
TGTGCCAGCAGCTTTTGGGACAGGGAAGGCACTGAAGCTTTCTTT
CASSFWDREGTEAFF
>.|TRBJ2-1|TRBD2|TRBV28
TGTGCCAGCAGTACTTTCGGGACTAGCGGATACAATGAGCAGTTCTTC
CASSTFGTSGYNEQFF
>.|TRBJ1-6|.|TRBV7-9
TGTGCCAGCAGCCCCTTACAGGACCCTTCACCCCTCCACTTT
CASSPLQDPSPLHF
>once|TRBJ2-4|TRBD1|TRBV27
TGTGCCAGCAGTCCCCTGCGTTCCGGGACAGTAAACAAAAACATTCAGTACTTC
CASSPLRSGTVNKNIQYF
>once|TRBJ1-2|.|TRBV30
TGTGCCTGGAGTGGAGGTACCACAGGCTATGGCTACACCTTC
CAWSGGTTGYGYTF
>.|TRBJ1-2|TRBD1|TRBV2
TGTGCCAGCGGAGACAGGGCTAACTATGGCTACACCTTC
CASGDRANYGYTF
>.|TRBJ2-1|.|TRBV19
TGTGCCAGTAGTATGTTCGGCGGGATGAGCTCCTACAATGAGCAGTTCTTC
CASSMFGGMSSYNEQFF
>.|TRBJ2-3|TRBD2|TRBV6-1
TGTGCCAGCAGTGAACGGGTCCTAGCGGGCACAGATACGCAGTATTTT
CASSERVLAGTDTQYF
>.|TRBJ2-3|TRBD2|TRBV7-2
TGTGCCAGCAGCTCCAGCGGGAGGGCCAGAATAACAGATACGCAGTATTTT
CASSSSGRARITDTQYF
>.|TRBJ2-3|TRBD2|TRBV7-2
TGTGCCAGCAGCTGGACTAGCGGGAGCACAGATACGCAGTATTTT
CASSWTSGSTDTQYF
>.|TRBJ2-3|.|TRBV21-1
TGTGCCAGCAGCAAATGCAGGGGGCGTTTCGCAGATACGCAGTATTTT
CASSKCRGRFADTQYF
>.|TRBJ1-1|.|TRBV7-3
TGTGCCAGCAGCTTAAGCGGGGGCACTGAAGCTTTCTTT
CASSLSGGTEAFF
>.|TRBJ2-1|.|TRBV12-3/TRBV12-4
TGTGCCAGCAGTCGAAGGGGGTGGGATGAGCAGTTCTTC
CASSRRGWDEQFF
>.|TRBJ2-2|TRBD2|TRBV27
TGTGCCAGCAGTTTATCGAGCGGGAGGAGTAACGGGGAGCTGTTTTTT
CASSLSSGRSNGELFF
>.|TRBJ2-7|.|TRBV6-5
TGTGCCAGCGGGCGCGAGGGGGTCGAGCAGTACTTC
CASGREGVEQYF
>.|TRBJ2-5|.|TRBV7-2
TGTGCCAGCAGCTTAAGCGGAGGAGAGACCCAGTACTTC
CASSLSGGETQYF
>.|TRBJ2-1|TRBD1|TRBV10-2
TGCGCCAGTTGGGACAGGGGTTCCTACAATGAGCAGTTCTTC
CASWDRGSYNEQFF
>few|TRBJ1-1|.|TRBV5-8
TGTGCCAGCAGCCCCTGGGGATCCAGGGAGAACACTGAAGCTTTCTTT
CASSPWGSRENTEAFF
>.|TRBJ2-1|.|TRBV27
TGTGCCAGCAGGATACAGGCCTTGGGTCCCTACAATGAGCAGTTCTTC
CASRIQALGPYNEQFF
>.|TRBJ1-5|.|TRBV6-5
TGTGCCAGCAGTTACTCTTGGGGCAGCAATCAGCCCCAGCATTTT
CASSYSWGSNQPQHF
>.|TRBJ2-5|.|TRBV6-2/TRBV6-3
TGTGCCAGCAGTGCAGCCGGGGGGCCACAAGAGACCCAGTACTTC
CASSAAGGPQETQYF
>.|TRBJ2-6|.|TRBV4-3
TGCGCCAGCAGCCATTATCTACCAACCGGGGCCAACGTCCTGACTTTC
CASSHYLPTGANVLTF
>.|TRBJ1-5|TRBD1|TRBV12-5
TGTGCTAGTGGTTTGGGACAGGGGGTCAATCAGCCCCAGCATTTT
CASGLGQGVNQPQHF
>.|TRBJ2-5|TRBD1|TRBV6-5
TGTGCCAGTAGGGACAGCGCCGAGACCCAGTACTTC
CASRDSAETQYF
>.|TRBJ2-5|TRBD1|TRBV9
TGTGCCAGCAGCGTCGGGACAGGGAGGGAGACCCAGTACTTC
CASSVGTGRETQYF
>.|TRBJ1-2|TRBD1|TRBV24-1
TGTGCCACCAGTGATTTGGGACAGGACTATGGCTACACCTTC
CATSDLGQDYGYTF